The 9 T cell receptor beta chains given below trace back to one sample, sequenced in a study of cytomegalovirus exposure and HLA in healthy donors. Primers included in the PCR were 60 Vbeta and 13 Jbeta primers. Using immunoSEQ multiplex PCR, the repertoire was profiled, and TCRdb retains in-frame clones only, with some absent. Its table lists approximately 190,000 clones. The sample taken for sequencing was PBMCs. The source of these receptors is a boy younger than 18 in good health and CMV-seronegative.

The CDR3 nucleotides are TGTGCCAGCAGATCCCCACAGTCCTATAATTCACCCCTCCACTTT. Residues: CASRSPQSYNSPLHF. This chain links TRBV6-5 with TRBJ1-6; no definite D call. The V gene lost 6 bases and the J gene lost 1 base, with 10 bases spanning the gap. From germline, CDR1 is MNHEY and CDR2 SVGAGI. The CDR3 covers 15 residues.

This rearrangement joins TRBV6-5 to TRBJ1-2; 7 nucleotides match TRBD1. The V and J ends lost 0 bases and 7 bases, in that order; junction bases with no gene match: 8. CDR3 length: 15 amino acids. CDR1 is MNHEY, CDR2 SVGAGI, per germline. The CDR3 sequence is CASSYSSQGSLGYTF. CDR3 DNA: TGTGCCAGCAGTTACTCGTCACAGGGGAGCCTTGGCTACACCTTC.

The chain combines TRBV27 with TRBJ2-5, with a possible D match to TRBD1 (6 bases). V lost 6 bases to trimming and J lost 7 bases, with 18 bases between them. Germline values: CDR1 MNHEY, CDR2 SMNVEV (reference sequence). The CDR3 sequence is 14 residues long. The CDR3 DNA sequence: TGTGCCAGCAGACCCCGGGACACCGCAAGGACCCAGTACTTC. Translated, it gives CASRPRDTARTQYF.

The V and J genes are TRBV5-1 and TRBJ2-1, with D perhaps TRBD1 (6 bases). Germline V gene sequence: CDR1 SGHRS, CDR2 YFSETQ. Trimming shortened V by 3 bases and J by 7 bases, and 26 bases separated the two germline ends. This CDR3 is built from 18 residues. This CDR3 reads CASSWTLHGQGSVNEQFF. DNA for the CDR3: TGCGCCAGCAGCTGGACGCTGCACGGGCAGGGGTCTGTTAATGAGCAGTTCTTC.

V is TRBV5-1 and J is TRBJ1-2; 10 nucleotides agree with TRBD1. The CDR3 has 18 amino acids. The J segment lost 4 bases and the V segment lost 3 bases, leaving 15 bases of the junction unmatched. Germline values: CDR1 SGHRS, CDR2 YFSETQ. CDR3 coding DNA: TGCGCCAGCAGCTCGGATGGGACAGGGGTGGATCGAATCTATGGCTACACCTTC. Its translation: CASSSDGTGVDRIYGYTF.

The chain joins TRBV6-5 to TRBJ1-2; 8 bases line up with TRBD1. The CDR3 runs 14 residues. CDR1 is MNHEY and CDR2 is SVGAGI in the germline V gene. Unmatched junction bases numbered 4, after V lost 7 bases and J lost 0 bases. For the CDR3, the DNA is TGTGCCAGCACGGACAGGGCCACTAACTATGGCTACACCTTC. It is translated as CASTDRATNYGYTF.

The rearrangement uses TRBV30 and TRBJ2-1; possible D gene TRBD2, 7 bases. Germline CDR1 is GTSNPN and CDR2 is SVGIG (reference sequence). Between the trimmed V and J ends, which lost 1 base and 5 bases, there was a span of 15 bases. CDR3 length: 15 residues. The CDR3 DNA reads as TGTGCCTGGAGTGCGGAAGGGGGGGCCGACAATGAGCAGTTCTTC. Residues: CAWSAEGGADNEQFF. Combining the CDR3 with reference TRBV30 and TRBJ2-1 gives the whole variable domain SQTIHQWPATLVQPVGSPLSLECTVEGTSNPNLYWYRQAAGRGLQLLFYSVGIGQISSEVPQNLSASRPQDRQFILSSKKLLLSDSGFYLCAWSAEGGADNEQFFGPGTRLTVL.

In nucleotides, the CDR3 is TGTGCCAGCAGCTTAGGACAGCTGAACACCGGGGAGCTGTTTTTT. Protein: CASSLGQLNTGELFF. The chain combines TRBV11-3 with TRBJ2-2; weak D call: TRBD1 (5 bases). The CDR3 runs to 15 residues. The germline V gene has CDR1 SGHNT and CDR2 YENEEA. V lost 1 base and J 1 base, leaving 7 bases between the germline ends.

The chain carries TRBV28 and TRBJ1-3; a possible D gene is TRBD1 (5 bases). V was clipped by 7 bases and J by 8 bases, with 15 bases between them. The CDR3 length is 13 residues. CDR1 and CDR2 (germline): MDHEN, SYDVKM. Here the CDR3 DNA reads TGTGCCAGCATCCAAACGGGGGGGTACACCATATATTTT. It yields the protein CASIQTGGYTIYF.